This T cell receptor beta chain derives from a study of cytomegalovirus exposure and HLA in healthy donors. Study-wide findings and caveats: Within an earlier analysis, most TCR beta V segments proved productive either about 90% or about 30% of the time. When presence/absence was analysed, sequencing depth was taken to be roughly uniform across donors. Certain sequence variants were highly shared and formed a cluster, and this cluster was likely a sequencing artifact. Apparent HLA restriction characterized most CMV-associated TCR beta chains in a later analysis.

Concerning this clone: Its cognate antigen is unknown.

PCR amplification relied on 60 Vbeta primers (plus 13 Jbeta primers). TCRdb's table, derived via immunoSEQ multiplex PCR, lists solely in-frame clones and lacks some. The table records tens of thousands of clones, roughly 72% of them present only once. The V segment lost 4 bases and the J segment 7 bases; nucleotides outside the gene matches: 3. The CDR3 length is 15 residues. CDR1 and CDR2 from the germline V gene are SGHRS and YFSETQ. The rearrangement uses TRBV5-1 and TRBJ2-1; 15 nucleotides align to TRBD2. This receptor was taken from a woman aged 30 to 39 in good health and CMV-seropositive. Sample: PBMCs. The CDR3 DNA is TGCGCCAGCAGCAACGGGACTAGCGGGAGGAATGAGCAGTTCTTC. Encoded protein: CASSNGTSGRNEQFF. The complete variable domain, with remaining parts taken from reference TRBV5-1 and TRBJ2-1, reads KAGVTQTPRYLIKTRGQQVTLSCSPISGHRSVSWYQQTPGQGLQFLFEYFSETQRNKGNFPGRFSGRQFSNSRSEMNVSTLELGDSALYLCASSNGTSGRNEQFFGPGTRLTVL.